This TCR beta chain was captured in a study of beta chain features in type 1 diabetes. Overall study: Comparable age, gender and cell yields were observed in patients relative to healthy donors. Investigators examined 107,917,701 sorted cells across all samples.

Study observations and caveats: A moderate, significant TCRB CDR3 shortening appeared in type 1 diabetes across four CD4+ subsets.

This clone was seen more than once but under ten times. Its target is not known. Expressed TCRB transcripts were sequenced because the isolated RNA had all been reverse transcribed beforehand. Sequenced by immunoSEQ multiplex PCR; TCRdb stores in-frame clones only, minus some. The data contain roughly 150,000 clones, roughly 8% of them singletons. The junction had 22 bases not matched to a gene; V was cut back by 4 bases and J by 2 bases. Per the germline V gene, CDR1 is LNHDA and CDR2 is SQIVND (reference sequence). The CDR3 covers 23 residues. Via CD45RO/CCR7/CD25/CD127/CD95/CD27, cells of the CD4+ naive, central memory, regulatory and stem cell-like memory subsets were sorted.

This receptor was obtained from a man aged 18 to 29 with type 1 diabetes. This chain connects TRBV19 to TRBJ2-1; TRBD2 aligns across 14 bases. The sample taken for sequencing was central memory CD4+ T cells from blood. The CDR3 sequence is CASSRRDRGPGTSGSRPYNEQFF. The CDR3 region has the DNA TGTGCCAGTAGTAGAAGGGACAGGGGGCCCGGGACTAGCGGGAGCCGCCCCTACAATGAGCAGTTCTTC.